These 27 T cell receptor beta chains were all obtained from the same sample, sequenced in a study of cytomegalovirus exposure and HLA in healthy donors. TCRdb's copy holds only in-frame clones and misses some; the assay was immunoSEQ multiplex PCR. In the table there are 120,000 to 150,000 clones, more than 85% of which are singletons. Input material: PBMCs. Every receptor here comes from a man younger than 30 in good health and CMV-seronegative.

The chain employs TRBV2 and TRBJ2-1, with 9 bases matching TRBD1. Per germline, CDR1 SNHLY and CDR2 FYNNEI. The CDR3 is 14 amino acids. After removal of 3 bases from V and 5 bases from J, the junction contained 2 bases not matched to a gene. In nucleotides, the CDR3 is TGTGCCAGCAGTGAGGGACAGGGCGACAATGAGCAGTTCTTC. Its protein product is CASSEGQGDNEQFF.

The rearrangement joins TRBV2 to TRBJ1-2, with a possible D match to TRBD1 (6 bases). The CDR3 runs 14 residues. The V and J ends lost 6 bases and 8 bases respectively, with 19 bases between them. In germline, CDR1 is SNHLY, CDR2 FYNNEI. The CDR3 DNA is TGTGCCAGCAGATCGGGACAAGGTGTGTGGGGCTACACCTTC. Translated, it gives CASRSGQGVWGYTF.

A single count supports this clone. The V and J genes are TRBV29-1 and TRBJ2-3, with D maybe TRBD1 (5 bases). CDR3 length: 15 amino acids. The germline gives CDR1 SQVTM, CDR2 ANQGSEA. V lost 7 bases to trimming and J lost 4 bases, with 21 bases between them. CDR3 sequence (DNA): TGCAGCGCGACTCAATGGACCAGGGCGGCAGATACGCAGTATTTT. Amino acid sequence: CSATQWTRAADTQYF.

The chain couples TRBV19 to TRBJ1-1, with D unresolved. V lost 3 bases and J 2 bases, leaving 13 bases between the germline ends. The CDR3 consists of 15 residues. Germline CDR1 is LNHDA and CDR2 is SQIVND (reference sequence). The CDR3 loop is CASSISYVLNTEAFF. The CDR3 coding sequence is TGTGCCAGTAGTATTTCGTACGTCCTAAACACTGAAGCTTTCTTT. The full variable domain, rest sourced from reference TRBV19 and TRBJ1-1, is DGGITQSPKYLFRKEGQNVTLSCEQNLNHDAMYWYRQDPGQGLRLIYYSQIVNDFQKGDIAEGYSVSREKKESFPLTVTSAQKNPTAFYLCASSISYVLNTEAFFGQGTRLTVV.

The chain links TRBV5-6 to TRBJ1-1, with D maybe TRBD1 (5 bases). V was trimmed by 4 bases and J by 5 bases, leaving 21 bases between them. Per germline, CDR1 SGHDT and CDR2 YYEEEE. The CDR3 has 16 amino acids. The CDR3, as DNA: TGTGCCAGCAGCCCGCTCGGGGGAGGGAGGTCTACTGAAGCTTTCTTT. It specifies CASSPLGGGRSTEAFF.

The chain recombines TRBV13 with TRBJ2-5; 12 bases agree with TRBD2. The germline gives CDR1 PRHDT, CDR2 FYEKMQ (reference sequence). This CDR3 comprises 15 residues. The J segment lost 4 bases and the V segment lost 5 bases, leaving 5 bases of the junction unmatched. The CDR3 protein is CASSPRLAGVETQYF. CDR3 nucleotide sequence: TGTGCCAGCAGCCCCCGACTAGCGGGAGTAGAGACCCAGTACTTC. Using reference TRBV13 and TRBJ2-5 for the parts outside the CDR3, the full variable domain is AAGVIQSPRHLIKEKRETATLKCYPIPRHDTVYWYQQGPGQDPQFLISFYEKMQSDKGSIPDRFSAQQFSDYHSELNMSSLELGDSALYFCASSPRLAGVETQYFGPGTRLLVL.

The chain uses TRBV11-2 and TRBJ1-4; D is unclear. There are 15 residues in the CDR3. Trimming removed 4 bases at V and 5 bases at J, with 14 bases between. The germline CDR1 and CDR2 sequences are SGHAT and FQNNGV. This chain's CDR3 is CASSYTGLINEKLFF. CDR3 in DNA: TGTGCCAGCAGCTATACCGGGTTAATCAATGAAAAACTGTTTTTT.

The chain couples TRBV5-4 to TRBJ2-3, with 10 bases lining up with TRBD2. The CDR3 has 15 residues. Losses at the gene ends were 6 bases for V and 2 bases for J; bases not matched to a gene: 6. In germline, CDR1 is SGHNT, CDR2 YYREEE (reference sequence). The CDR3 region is CASKRTSGTTDTQYF. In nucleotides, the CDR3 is TGTGCCAGCAAGAGGACTAGCGGAACCACAGATACGCAGTATTTT.

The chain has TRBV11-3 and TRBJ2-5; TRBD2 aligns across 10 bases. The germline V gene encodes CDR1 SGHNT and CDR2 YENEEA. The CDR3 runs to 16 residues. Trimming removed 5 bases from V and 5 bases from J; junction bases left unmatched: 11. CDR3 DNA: TGTGCCAGCAGCCCCCAAGCGGGGGGGCCTTTTGAGACCCAGTACTTC. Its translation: CASSPQAGGPFETQYF.

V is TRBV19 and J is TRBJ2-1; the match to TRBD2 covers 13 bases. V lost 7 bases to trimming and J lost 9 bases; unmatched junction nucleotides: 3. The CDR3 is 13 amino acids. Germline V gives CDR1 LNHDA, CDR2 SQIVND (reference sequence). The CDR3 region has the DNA TGTGCCAGTATGACTAGCGGGAGGCGTGAGCAGTTCTTC. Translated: CASMTSGRREQFF.

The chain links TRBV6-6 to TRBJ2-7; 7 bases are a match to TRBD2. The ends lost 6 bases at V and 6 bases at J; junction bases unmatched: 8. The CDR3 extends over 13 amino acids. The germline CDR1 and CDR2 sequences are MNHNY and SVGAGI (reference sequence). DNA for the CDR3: TGTGCCAGCAGGGTACTAGCGAGTGGCGAGCAGTACTTC. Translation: CASRVLASGEQYF.

The CDR3 sequence is CASSGLNTEAFF. CDR3 in DNA: TGTGCCAGCAGCGGACTTAACACTGAAGCTTTCTTT. The V and J genes are TRBV7-6 and TRBJ1-1; no firm D call. Between the trimmed V and J ends, which lost 5 bases and 2 bases, there was a span of 6 bases. In germline, CDR1 is SGHVS, CDR2 FNYEAQ. CDR3 size: 12 residues.

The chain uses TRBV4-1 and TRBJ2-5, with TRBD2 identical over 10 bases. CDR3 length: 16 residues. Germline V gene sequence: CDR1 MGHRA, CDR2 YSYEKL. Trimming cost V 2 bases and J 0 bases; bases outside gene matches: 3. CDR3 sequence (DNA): TGCGCCAGCAGCCAACAAGGGACTAGCGACCAAGAGACCCAGTACTTC. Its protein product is CASSQQGTSDQETQYF.

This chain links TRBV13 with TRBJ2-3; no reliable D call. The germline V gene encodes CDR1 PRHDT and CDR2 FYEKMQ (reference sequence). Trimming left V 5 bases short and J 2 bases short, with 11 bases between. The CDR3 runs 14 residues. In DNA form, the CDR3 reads TGTGCCAGCAGCCCTCATACAAACACAGATACGCAGTATTTT. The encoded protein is CASSPHTNTDTQYF. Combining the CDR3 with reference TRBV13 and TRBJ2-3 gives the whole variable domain AAGVIQSPRHLIKEKRETATLKCYPIPRHDTVYWYQQGPGQDPQFLISFYEKMQSDKGSIPDRFSAQQFSDYHSELNMSSLELGDSALYFCASSPHTNTDTQYFGPGTRLTVL.

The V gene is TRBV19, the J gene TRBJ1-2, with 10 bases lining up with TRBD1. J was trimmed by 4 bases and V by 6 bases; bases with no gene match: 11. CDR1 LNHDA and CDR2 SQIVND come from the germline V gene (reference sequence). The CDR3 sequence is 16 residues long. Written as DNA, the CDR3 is TGTGCCAGTAGCCCACCCGGGACAGGGGTACTCTATGGCTACACCTTC. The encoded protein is CASSPPGTGVLYGYTF.

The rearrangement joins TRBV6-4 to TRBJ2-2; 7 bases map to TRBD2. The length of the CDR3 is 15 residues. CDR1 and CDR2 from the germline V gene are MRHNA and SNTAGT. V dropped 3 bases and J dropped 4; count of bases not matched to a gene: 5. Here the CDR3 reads CASSDGLAATGELFF. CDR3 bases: TGTGCCAGCAGTGATGGGCTAGCGGCCACCGGGGAGCTGTTTTTT.

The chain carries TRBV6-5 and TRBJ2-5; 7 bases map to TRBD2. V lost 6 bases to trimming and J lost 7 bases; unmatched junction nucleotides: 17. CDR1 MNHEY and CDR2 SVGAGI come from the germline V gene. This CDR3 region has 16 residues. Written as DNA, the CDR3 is TGTGCCAGCAGCTACGACCAGGGAGGGCCGGTACGGACCCAGTACTTC. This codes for CASSYDQGGPVRTQYF.

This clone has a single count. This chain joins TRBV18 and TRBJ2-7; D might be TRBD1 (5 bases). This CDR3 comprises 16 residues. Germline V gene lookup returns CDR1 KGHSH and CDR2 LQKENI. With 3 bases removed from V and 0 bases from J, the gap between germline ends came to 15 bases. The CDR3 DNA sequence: TGTGCCAGCTCACCCGTGGGTGGGGCAGTCTCCTACGAGCAGTACGTC. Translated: CASSPVGGAVSYEQYV.

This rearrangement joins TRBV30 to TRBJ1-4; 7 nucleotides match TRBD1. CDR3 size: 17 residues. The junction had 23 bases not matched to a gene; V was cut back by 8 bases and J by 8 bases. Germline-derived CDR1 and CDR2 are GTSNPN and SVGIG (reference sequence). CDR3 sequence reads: CAGNMLTDRALREKLFF. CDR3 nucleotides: TGTGCCGGGAACATGTTAACCGACAGGGCCCTTCGAGAAAAACTGTTTTTT.

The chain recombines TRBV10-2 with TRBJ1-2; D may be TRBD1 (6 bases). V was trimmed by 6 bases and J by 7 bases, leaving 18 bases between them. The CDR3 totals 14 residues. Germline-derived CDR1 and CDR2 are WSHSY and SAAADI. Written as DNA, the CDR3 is TGCGCCAGCAGCGAAACGTTACAGGGAAGTGGCTACACCTTC. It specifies CASSETLQGSGYTF.

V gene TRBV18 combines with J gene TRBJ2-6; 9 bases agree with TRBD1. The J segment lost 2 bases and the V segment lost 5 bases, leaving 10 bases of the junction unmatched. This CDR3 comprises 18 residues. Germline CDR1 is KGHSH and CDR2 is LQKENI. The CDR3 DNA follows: TGTGCCAGCTCATCCCTCCGGGACAGGGTTACTGGGGCCAACGTCCTGACTTTC. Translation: CASSSLRDRVTGANVLTF.

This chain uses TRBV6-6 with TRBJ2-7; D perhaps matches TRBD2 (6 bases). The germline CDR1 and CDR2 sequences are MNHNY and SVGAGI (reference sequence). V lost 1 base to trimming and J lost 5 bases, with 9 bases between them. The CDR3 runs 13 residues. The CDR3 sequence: CASSYLGGDEQYV. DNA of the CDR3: TGTGCCAGCAGTTACTTGGGGGGTGACGAGCAGTACGTC.

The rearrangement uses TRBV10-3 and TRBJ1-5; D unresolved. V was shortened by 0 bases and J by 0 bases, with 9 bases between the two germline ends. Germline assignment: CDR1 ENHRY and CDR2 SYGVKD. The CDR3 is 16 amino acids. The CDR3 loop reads CAISESAVVSNQPQHF. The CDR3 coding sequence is TGTGCCATCAGTGAGTCAGCCGTAGTTAGCAATCAGCCCCAGCATTTT.

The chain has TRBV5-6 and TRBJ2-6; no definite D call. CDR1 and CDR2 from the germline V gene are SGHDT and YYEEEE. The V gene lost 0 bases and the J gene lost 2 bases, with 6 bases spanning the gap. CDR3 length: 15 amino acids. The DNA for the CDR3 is TGTGCCAGCAGCTTGGCCATCCCTGGGGCCAACGTCCTGACTTTC. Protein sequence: CASSLAIPGANVLTF.

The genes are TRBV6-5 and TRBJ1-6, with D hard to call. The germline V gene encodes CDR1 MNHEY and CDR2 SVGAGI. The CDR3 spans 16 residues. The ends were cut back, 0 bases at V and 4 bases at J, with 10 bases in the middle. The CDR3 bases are TGTGCCAGCAGTTACTCGAAGCGTTCGTATAATTCACCCCTCCACTTT. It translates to CASSYSKRSYNSPLHF.

The CDR3, as DNA: TGTGCCAGCGGAGACCGGCTGAACACAGATACGCAGTATTTT. Translation: CASGDRLNTDTQYF. V usage is TRBV7-9 and J usage is TRBJ2-3; D call uncertain. Germline V gives CDR1 SEHNR, CDR2 FQNEAQ (reference sequence). The germline V and J ends were trimmed by 8 bases and 2 bases, with 14 bases remaining between them. There are 14 residues in the CDR3. Full variable domain (rest looked up from reference TRBV7-9 and TRBJ2-3): DTGVSQNPRHKITKRGQNVTFRCDPISEHNRLYWYRQTLGQGPEFLTYFQNEAQLEKSRLLSDRFSAERPKGSFSTLEIQRTEQGDSAMYLCASGDRLNTDTQYFGPGTRLTVL.

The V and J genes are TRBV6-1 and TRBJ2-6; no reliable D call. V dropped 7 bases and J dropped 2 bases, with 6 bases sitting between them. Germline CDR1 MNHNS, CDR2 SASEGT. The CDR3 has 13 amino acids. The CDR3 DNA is TGTGCCAGCACGCCGGCTGGGGCCAACGTCCTGACTTTC. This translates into CASTPAGANVLTF.